This TCR beta chain was recovered during a study of cytomegalovirus exposure and HLA in healthy donors. PCR was performed using 60 Vbeta and 13 Jbeta primers. Assay used: immunoSEQ multiplex PCR; TCRdb lists only in-frame clones, some missing. The sample shows approximately 220,000 clones, 65% to 85% of them seen only once. Per germline, CDR1 MNHEY and CDR2 SVGAGI. CDR3 length: 13 amino acids. The V end was cut by 6 bases, the J end by 7 bases, with 15 bases between. The clonotype originates from a boy between 2 and 10 years old in good health and CMV-seronegative. The specimen was PBMCs. The chain employs TRBV6-5 and TRBJ1-2; D is ambiguous. In DNA, the CDR3 is TGTGCCAGCAGCCCTACGCCCCGGTTTGGCTACACCTTC. As protein: CASSPTPRFGYTF.